This T cell receptor beta chain was identified in a study of Tregs in tolerant kidney transplant recipients. About this clone itself: Antigen unknown.

Related graft donors supplied nonmyeloablative bone marrow transplants, and mixed chimerism was transient. CD4+CD25+CD127- Tregs, CD4+CD25- non-Tregs, CD4 and CD8 cells were sorted. V shed 1 base and J 8 bases; nucleotides not matched to a gene: 12. Germline values: CDR1 SGDLS, CDR2 YYNGEE. This CDR3 has 17 residues. Generated by immunoSEQ multiplex PCR, the TCRdb table keeps only in-frame clones and is missing some. There are some 50,000 clones in the sample; more than 70% occur only once, and around a sixth lies in the top ten. Study-wide findings and caveats: Tregs expanded with activated donor B cells seemed most donor-specific.

The sequencing used CD8+ T cells from blood (PBMCs), collected 12 months after the transplant. The rearrangement uses TRBV9 and TRBJ2-1; 10 bases map to TRBD2. The sequence derives from a human patient who received a combined kidney and bone marrow transplant. Some T cells may be the graft donor's. The CDR3 DNA is TGTGCCAGCAGCGTACCCCGCGAGCGGGGGGGTTTTCATGAGCAGTTCTTC. Protein product: CASSVPRERGGFHEQFF.